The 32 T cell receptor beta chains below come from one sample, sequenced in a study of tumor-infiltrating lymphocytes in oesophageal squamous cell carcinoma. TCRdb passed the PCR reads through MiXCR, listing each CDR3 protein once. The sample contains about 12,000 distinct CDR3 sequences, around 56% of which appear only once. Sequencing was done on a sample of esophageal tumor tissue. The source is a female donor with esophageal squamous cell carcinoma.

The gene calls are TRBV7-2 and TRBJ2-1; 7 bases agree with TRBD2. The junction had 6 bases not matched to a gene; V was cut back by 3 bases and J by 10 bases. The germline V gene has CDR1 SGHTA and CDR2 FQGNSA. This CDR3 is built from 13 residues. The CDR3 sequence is CASSLAGVPEQFF. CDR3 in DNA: TGTGCCAGCAGCTTGGCGGGGGTCCCCGAGCAGTTCTTC.

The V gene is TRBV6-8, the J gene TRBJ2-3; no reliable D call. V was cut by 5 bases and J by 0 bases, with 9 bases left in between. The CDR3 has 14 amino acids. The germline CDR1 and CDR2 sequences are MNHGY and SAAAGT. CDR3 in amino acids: CASSKLTSTDTQYF. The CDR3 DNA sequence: TGTGCCAGCAGTAAACTAACTAGCACAGATACGCAGTATTTT.

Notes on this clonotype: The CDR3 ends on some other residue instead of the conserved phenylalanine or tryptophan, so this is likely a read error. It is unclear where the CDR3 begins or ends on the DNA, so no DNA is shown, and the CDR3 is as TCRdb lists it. The chain's CDR3 is CATRDSPVANSSLVGFI. The chain joins TRBV7-9 to TRBJ2-7; the table names TRBD1, a call not compared with the DNA. The CDR3 spans 17 residues, counting both ends. CDR1 and CDR2 (germline): SEHNR, FQNEAQ (reference sequence).

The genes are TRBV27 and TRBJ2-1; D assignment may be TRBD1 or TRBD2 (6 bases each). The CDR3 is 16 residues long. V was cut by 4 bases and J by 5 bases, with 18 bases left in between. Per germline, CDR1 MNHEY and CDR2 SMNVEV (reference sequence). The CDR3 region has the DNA TGTGCCAGCAGTTCTTATACGGGGGCCATAAACAATGAGCAGTTCTTC. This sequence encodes CASSSYTGAINNEQFF.

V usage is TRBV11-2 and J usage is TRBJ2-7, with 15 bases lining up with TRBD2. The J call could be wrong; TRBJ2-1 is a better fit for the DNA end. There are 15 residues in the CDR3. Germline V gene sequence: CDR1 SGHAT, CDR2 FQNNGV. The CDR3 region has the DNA TGTGCCAGCAGCTCCGGGACTAGCGGGAGGTTTGAGCAGTTCTTC. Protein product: CASSSGTSGRFEQFF.

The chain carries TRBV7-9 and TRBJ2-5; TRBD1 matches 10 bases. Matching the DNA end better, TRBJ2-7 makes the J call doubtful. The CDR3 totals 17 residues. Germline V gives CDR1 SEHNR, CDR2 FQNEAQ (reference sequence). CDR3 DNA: TGTGCCAGCAGCTCTAAAGTGGGGACAGGGGATTACTACGAGCAGTACTTC. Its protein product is CASSSKVGTGDYYEQYF.

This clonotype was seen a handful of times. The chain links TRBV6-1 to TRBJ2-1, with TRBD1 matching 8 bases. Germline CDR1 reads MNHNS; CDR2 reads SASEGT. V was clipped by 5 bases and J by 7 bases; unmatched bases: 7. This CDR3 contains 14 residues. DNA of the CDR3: TGTGCCAGCAGTACCCCGGACAGGGCAAATGAGCAGTTCTTC. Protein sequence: CASSTPDRANEQFF.

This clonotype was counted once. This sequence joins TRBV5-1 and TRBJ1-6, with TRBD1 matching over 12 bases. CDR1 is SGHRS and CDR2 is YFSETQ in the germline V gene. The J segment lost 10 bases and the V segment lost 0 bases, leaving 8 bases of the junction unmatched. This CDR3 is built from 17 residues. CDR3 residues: CASSLAVVGQGASPLHF. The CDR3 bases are TGCGCCAGCAGCTTGGCCGTCGTGGGACAGGGGGCATCACCCCTCCACTTT.

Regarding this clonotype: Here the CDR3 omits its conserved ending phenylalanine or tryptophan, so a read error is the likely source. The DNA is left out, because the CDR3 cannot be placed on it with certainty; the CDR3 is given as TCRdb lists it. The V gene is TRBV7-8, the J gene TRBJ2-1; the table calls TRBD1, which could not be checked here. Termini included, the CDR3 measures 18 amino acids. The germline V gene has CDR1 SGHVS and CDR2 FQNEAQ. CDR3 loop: CASSRDGQSSYNEQFFGA.

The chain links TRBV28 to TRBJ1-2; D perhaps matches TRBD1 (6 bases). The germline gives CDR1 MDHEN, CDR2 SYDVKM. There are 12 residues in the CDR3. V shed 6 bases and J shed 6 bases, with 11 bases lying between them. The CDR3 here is CASRHTGNGYTF. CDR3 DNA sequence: TGTGCCAGCAGACATACAGGGAATGGCTACACCTTC.

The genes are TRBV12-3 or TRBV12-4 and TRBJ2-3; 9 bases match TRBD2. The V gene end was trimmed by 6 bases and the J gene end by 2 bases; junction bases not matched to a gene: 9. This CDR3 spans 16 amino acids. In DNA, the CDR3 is TGTGCCAGCAGACCTCCTAGCGGGGCCATCACAGATACGCAGTATTTT. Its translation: CASRPPSGAITDTQYF.

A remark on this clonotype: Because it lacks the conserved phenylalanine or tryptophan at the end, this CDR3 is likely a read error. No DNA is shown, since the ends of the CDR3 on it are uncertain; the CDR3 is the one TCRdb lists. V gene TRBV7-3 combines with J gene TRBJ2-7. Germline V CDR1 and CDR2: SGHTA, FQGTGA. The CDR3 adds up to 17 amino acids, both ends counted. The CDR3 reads CASSPQGASKDGYTFGS.

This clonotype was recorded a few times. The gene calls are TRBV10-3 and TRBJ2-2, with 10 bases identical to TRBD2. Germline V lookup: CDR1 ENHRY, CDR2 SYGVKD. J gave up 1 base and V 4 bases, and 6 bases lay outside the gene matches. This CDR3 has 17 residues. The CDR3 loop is CAISVSSSGRNTGELFF. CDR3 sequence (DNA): TGTGCCATCAGTGTGTCTTCTAGCGGGAGGAACACCGGGGAGCTGTTTTTT.

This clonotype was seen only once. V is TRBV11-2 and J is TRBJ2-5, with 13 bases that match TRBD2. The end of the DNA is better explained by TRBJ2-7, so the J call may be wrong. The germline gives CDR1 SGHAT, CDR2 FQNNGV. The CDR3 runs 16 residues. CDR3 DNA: TGTGCCAGCAGCGCCCCGACTAGCGGGAGGTCCTACGAGCAGTACTTC. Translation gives CASSAPTSGRSYEQYF.

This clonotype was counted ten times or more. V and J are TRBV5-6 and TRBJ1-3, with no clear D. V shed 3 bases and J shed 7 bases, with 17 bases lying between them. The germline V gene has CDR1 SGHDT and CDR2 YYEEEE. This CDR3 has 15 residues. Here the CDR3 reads CASSSSPLIGNTIYF. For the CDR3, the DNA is TGTGCCAGCAGCTCAAGCCCCCTAATAGGTAACACCATATATTTT.

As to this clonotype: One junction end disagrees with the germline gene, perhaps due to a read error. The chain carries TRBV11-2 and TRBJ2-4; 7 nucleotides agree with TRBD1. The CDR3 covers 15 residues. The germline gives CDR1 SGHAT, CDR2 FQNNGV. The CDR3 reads CASSTRQGGGSPLHF. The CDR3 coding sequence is TGTGCCAGCAGCACCCGACAGGGCGGTGGTTCACCCCTCCACTTC.

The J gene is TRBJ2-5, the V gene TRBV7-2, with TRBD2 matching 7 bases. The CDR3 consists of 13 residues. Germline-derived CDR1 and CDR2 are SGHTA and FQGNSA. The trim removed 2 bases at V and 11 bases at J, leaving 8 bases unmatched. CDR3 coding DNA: TGTGCCAGCAGCTTACAGTCAGGGAGGGAGCAGTACTTC. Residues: CASSLQSGREQYF.

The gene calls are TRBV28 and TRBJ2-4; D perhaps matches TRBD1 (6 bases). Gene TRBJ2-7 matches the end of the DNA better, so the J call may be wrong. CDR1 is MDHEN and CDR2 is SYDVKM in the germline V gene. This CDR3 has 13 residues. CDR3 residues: CASGTSETYEQYF. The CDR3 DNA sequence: TGTGCCAGCGGGACAAGTGAAACCTACGAGCAGTACTTC.

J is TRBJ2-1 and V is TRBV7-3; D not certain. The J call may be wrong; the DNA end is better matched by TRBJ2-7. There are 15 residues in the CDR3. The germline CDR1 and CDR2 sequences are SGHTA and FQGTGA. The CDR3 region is CASSLTGDSYNEQYF. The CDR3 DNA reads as TGTGCCAGCAGCTTAACAGGAGACTCCTACAATGAGCAGTACTTC.

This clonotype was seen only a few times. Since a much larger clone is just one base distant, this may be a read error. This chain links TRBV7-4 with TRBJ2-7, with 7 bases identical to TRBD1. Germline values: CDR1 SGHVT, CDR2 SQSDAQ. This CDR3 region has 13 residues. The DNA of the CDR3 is TGTGCCAGCAGCTGGACAGGTCCCTACGAGCAGGTCTTC. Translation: CASSWTGPYEQVF. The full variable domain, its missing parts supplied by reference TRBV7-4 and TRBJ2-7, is GAGVSQSPRYKVAKRGRDVALRCDSISGHVTLYWYRQTLGQGSEVLTYSQSDAQRDKSGRPSGRFSAERPERSVSTLKIQRTEQGDSAVYLCASSWTGPYEQVFGPGTRLTVT.

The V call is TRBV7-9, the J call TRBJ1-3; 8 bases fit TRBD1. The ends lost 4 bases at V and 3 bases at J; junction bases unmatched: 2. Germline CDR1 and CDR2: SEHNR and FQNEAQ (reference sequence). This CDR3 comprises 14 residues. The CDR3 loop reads CASSSGQGGNTIYF. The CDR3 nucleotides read TGTGCCAGCAGCTCAGGACAGGGTGGAAACACCATATATTTT.

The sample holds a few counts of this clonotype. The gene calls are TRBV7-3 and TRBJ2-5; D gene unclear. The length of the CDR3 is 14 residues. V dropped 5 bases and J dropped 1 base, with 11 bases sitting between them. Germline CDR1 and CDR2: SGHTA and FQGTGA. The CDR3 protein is CASSPTGLQETQYF. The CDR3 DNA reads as TGTGCCAGCAGCCCCACCGGCCTCCAAGAGACCCAGTACTTC.

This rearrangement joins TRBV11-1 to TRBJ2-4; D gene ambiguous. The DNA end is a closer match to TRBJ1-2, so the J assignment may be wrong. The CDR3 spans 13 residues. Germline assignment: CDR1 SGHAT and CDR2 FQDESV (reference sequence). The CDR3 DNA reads TGTGCCAGCAGCTTAGACTCTAAGAGGGGCTACACCTTC. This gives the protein CASSLDSKRGYTF.

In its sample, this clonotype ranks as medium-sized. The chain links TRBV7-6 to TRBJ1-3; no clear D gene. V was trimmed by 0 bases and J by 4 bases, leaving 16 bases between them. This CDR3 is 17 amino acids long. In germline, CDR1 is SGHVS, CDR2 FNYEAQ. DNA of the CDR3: TGTGCCAGCAGCTTAGCGCTCGGTACAGCTCAAGGAAACACCATATATTTT. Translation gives CASSLALGTAQGNTIYF.

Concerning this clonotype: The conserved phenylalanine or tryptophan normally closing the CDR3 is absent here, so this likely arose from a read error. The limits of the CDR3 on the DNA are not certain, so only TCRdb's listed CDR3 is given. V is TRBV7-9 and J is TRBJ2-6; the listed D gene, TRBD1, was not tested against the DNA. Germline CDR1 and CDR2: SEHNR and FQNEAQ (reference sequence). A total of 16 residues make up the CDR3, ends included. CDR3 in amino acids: CASSLQAGANEQYFGA.

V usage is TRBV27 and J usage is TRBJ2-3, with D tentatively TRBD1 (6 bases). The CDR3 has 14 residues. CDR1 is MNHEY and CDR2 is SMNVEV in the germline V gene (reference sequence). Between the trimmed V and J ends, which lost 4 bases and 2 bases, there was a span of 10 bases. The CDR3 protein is CASSWQGYTDTQYF. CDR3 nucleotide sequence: TGTGCCAGCAGTTGGCAGGGGTACACAGATACGCAGTATTTT.

The CDR3 here is CASSKWTSGTTYNEQFF. The CDR3 nucleotides are TGTGCCAGCAGCAAATGGACTAGCGGGACTACCTACAATGAGCAGTTCTTC. V and J are TRBV7-6 and TRBJ2-1; 12 bases are shared with TRBD2. Trimming at V came to 5 bases and at J to 2 bases, leaving 7 bases not matched to a gene. The CDR3 extends over 17 amino acids. The germline V gene has CDR1 SGHVS and CDR2 FNYEAQ.

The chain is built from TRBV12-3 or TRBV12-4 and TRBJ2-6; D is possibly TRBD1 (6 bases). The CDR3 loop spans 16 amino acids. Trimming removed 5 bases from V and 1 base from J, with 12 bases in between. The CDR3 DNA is TGTGCCAGCAGTCCCCAAGGGGGATCTGGGGCCAACGTCCTGACTTTC. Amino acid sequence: CASSPQGGSGANVLTF.

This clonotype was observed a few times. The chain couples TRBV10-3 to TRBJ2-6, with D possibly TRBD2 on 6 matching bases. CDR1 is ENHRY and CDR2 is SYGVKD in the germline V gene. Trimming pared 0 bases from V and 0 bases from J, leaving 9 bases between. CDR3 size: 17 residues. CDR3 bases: TGTGCCATCAGTGAGTCGTTGGGGGGCTCTGGGGCCAACGTCCTGACTTTC. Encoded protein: CAISESLGGSGANVLTF.

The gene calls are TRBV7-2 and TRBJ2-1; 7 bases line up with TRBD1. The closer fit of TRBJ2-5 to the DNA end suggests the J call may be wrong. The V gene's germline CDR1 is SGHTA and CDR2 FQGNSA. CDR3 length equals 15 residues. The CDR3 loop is CASSLSRQGQETQYF. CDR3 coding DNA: TGTGCCAGCAGCTTATCCCGACAGGGACAAGAGACCCAGTACTTC.

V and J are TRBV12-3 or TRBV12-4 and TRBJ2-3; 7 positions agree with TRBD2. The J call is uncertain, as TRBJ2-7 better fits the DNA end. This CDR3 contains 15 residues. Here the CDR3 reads CASSRGRGQNYEQYF. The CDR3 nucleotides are TGTGCCAGCAGCCGGGGGAGGGGCCAAAACTACGAGCAGTACTTC.

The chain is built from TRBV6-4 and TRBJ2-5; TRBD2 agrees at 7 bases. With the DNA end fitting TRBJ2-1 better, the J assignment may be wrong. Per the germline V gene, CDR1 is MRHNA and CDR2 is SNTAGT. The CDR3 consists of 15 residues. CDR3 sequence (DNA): TGTGCCAGCAGCCCCTCTAGCGGACCATACAATGAGCAGTTCTTC. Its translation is CASSPSSGPYNEQFF.